Listed here are 10 T cell receptor beta chains from one sample, sequenced in a study of blood T cells in healthy people across ages. Sample-barcoded 5' priming and a J-beta primer mix drove a second PCR of roughly 7 to 11 cycles. Via MiXCR, TCRdb re-called the 5' RACE reads, giving one row per CDR3 protein. Of over 1,200,000 distinct CDR3 sequences listed, 59% are singletons. Sequenced material: blood. These receptor sequences come from a man aged 18-30 years in good health.

This chain connects TRBV10-2 to TRBJ2-2; D is possibly TRBD2 (5 bases). The CDR3 is made up of 13 amino acids. Germline lookup yields CDR1 WSHSY and CDR2 SAAADI. Trimming took 3 bases from V and 13 from J, leaving 15 bases between them. Written as DNA, the CDR3 is TGCGCCAGCAGTGATTATGGTAGCCGGGGGCTGTTTTTT. It yields the protein CASSDYGSRGLFF.

The rearrangement uses TRBV5-1 and TRBJ2-2, with D unclear. Trimming took 0 bases from V and 6 from J, leaving 9 bases between them. This CDR3 comprises 14 residues. The germline gives CDR1 SGHRS, CDR2 YFSETQ. The CDR3 region is CASSLDGFAGELFF. The CDR3, as DNA: TGCGCCAGCAGCTTGGATGGTTTTGCCGGGGAGCTGTTTTTT.

This rearrangement joins TRBV3-1 to TRBJ1-4; no definite D call. There are 19 residues in the CDR3. Trimming cost V 2 bases and J 7 bases, with 26 bases left between them. CDR1 is LGHDT and CDR2 is YNNKEL in the germline V gene (reference sequence). CDR3 in DNA: TGTGCCAGCAGCCAAAACGCCCGAGCGGCGGCAGCCCCACGTGAAAAACTGTTTTTT. Amino acid sequence: CASSQNARAAAAPREKLFF. Full variable domain (rest looked up from reference TRBV3-1 and TRBJ1-4): DTAVSQTPKYLVTQMGNDKSIKCEQNLGHDTMYWYKQDSKKFLKIMFSYNNKELIINETVPNRFSPKSPDKAHLNLHINSLELGDSAVYFCASSQNARAAAAPREKLFFGSGTQLSVL.

The CDR3 region is CSAREGSNEKLFF. The CDR3 DNA reads TGCAGTGCTAGGGAGGGATCTAATGAAAAACTGTTTTTT. The genes are TRBV20-1 and TRBJ1-4; D remains unclear. CDR3 size: 13 residues. V lost 3 bases to trimming and J lost 3 bases, with 8 bases between them. Germline CDR1 is DFQATT and CDR2 is SNEGSKA (reference sequence).

This chain joins TRBV7-9 and TRBJ1-2; D might be TRBD1 (5 bases). CDR1 is SEHNR and CDR2 is FQNEAQ in the germline V gene (reference sequence). This CDR3 is 17 amino acids long. V lost 6 bases and J 7 bases, leaving 27 bases between the germline ends. For the CDR3, the DNA is TGTGCCAGCAGTGATCACCGGGAATATCTTTTTGGGGGTGGCTACACCTTC. Its translation: CASSDHREYLFGGGYTF. Looking up the rest from reference TRBV7-9 and TRBJ1-2 gives the full variable domain: DTGVSQNPRHKITKRGQNVTFRCDPISEHNRLYWYRQTLGQGPEFLTYFQNEAQLEKSRLLSDRFSAERPKGSFSTLEIQRTEQGDSAMYLCASSDHREYLFGGGYTFGSGTRLTVV.

The rearrangement joins TRBV7-9 to TRBJ2-5, with 7 bases fitting TRBD1. Germline values: CDR1 SEHNR, CDR2 FQNEAQ (reference sequence). The ends lost 4 bases at V and 3 bases at J; junction bases unmatched: 5. The CDR3 runs to 14 residues. The CDR3 DNA follows: TGTGCCAGCAGCTACACCGGGACAGAAGAGACCCAGTACTTC. It codes for CASSYTGTEETQYF.

The gene calls are TRBV7-9 and TRBJ1-1; no clear D gene. The ends were cut back, 3 bases at V and 8 bases at J, with 7 bases in the middle. The CDR3 sequence is 11 residues long. Germline lookup yields CDR1 SEHNR and CDR2 FQNEAQ (reference sequence). The CDR3 loop reads CASSFPGEAFF. Here the CDR3 DNA reads TGTGCCAGCAGCTTCCCCGGGGAAGCTTTCTTT.

The chain combines TRBV4-1 with TRBJ2-5; D not certain. The CDR3 runs 15 residues. Trimming removed 1 base at V and 5 bases at J, with 14 bases between. Looked up from germline, CDR1 is MGHRA and CDR2 is YSYEKL. CDR3 loop: CASSQGSASRETQYF. The CDR3 nucleotides read TGCGCCAGCAGCCAAGGTTCGGCGTCCAGGGAGACCCAGTACTTC.

This clonotype was seen a single time. One junction end does not reproduce the germline sequence, and a read error may be involved. The chain is built from TRBV4-1 and TRBJ2-3, with D uncertain. CDR1 is MGHRA and CDR2 is YSYEKL in the germline V gene. The CDR3 spans 15 residues. The CDR3 loop reads CVSSQVTQTPDTQYF. As DNA, the CDR3 is TGCGTCAGCAGCCAAGTCACCCAAACCCCGGATACGCAGTATTTT.

Concerning this clonotype: An end of the junction does not agree with germline; a read error may underlie this. This sequence joins TRBV6-6 and TRBJ2-4; no clear D. The J call is doubtful: the DNA matches TRBJ2-7 better. There are 12 residues in the CDR3. Germline V gene lookup returns CDR1 MNHNY and CDR2 SVGAGI (reference sequence). The CDR3 loop is CANSRSYYEQYF. CDR3 bases: TGTGCCAACAGTCGCAGTTACTACGAGCAGTACTTC.